The 5 T cell receptor beta chains reported below all come from one sample, sequenced in a study of blood T cell repertoires in COVID-19. Profiling relied on immunoSEQ multiplex PCR, and the TCRdb table lists in-frame clones only, not all of them. The sample has over 60,000 clones; roughly 89% are singletons. The sequenced material came from peripheral blood. Source of these receptors: an elderly man with acute or convalescent COVID-19.

This chain uses TRBV5-1 with TRBJ1-3; 9 bases match TRBD1. Trimming removed 2 bases from V and 2 bases from J; junction bases left unmatched: 2. Germline V gene lookup returns CDR1 SGHRS and CDR2 YFSETQ. There are 15 residues in the CDR3. In DNA, the CDR3 is TGCGCCAGCAGCTTCGGGACAGGGACTGGAAACACCATATATTTT. Its translation is CASSFGTGTGNTIYF. Drawing the rest from reference TRBV5-1 and TRBJ1-3, the complete variable domain is KAGVTQTPRYLIKTRGQQVTLSCSPISGHRSVSWYQQTPGQGLQFLFEYFSETQRNKGNFPGRFSGRQFSNSRSEMNVSTLELGDSALYLCASSFGTGTGNTIYFGEGSWLTVV.

This clone counts as medium-sized. This sequence joins TRBV19 and TRBJ2-7; 10 nucleotides align to TRBD1. The CDR3 has 13 residues. Germline V gives CDR1 LNHDA, CDR2 SQIVND (reference sequence). The V segment lost 6 bases and the J segment 6 bases; nucleotides outside the gene matches: 5. CDR3 in DNA: TGTGCCAGTAGCCGGGACAGGGGATCCGAGCAGTACTTC. The encoded protein is CASSRDRGSEQYF.

The chain is built from TRBV25-1 and TRBJ1-6, with D unclear. Germline CDR1 reads MGHDK; CDR2 reads SYGVNS. The V gene lost 5 bases and the J gene lost 7 bases, with 12 bases spanning the gap. CDR3 size: 14 residues. The CDR3: CASSFLNGNSPLHF. In DNA form, the CDR3 reads TGTGCCAGCAGTTTCTTAAACGGGAATTCACCCCTCCACTTT.

The V and J genes are TRBV7-8 and TRBJ1-1, with TRBD1 identical over 7 bases. Trimming took 1 base from V and 8 from J; bases not matched to a gene: 7. This CDR3 has 14 amino acids. CDR1 and CDR2 from the germline V gene are SGHVS and FQNEAQ. CDR3: CASSLGQGITEAFF. DNA for the CDR3: TGTGCCAGCAGCTTAGGACAGGGTATAACCGAAGCTTTCTTT.

The chain recombines TRBV18 with TRBJ2-2, with 10 bases lining up with TRBD1. The CDR3 sequence is 17 residues long. Germline V gene lookup returns CDR1 KGHSH and CDR2 LQKENI. Trimming removed 3 bases from V and 6 bases from J; junction bases left unmatched: 10. The CDR3 DNA reads TGTGCCAGCTCACCTCTGGTCCGGGGACAGGGGTCCGGGGAGCTGTTTTTT. Translated: CASSPLVRGQGSGELFF.